This T cell receptor (beta chain) came from a study of human T cells and chemical hapten exposure. Germline CDR1 is SGHDN and CDR2 is FVKESK. The length of the CDR3 is 13 residues. Trimming pared 7 bases from V and 1 base from J, leaving 10 bases between. TCRdb ran MiXCR on the RACE reads and lists one entry per CDR3 protein. The data hold tens of thousands of distinct CDR3 sequences, with around a tenth observed a single time. Time point in this sample: patch test 2, 6 weeks after DPC sensitization. The treatment here: therapeutic diphenylcyclopropenone sensitization with weekly scalp DPC. V usage is TRBV14 and J usage is TRBJ1-1, with no clear D. The receptor's source is a young man with alopecia areata. Some clones in this sample may be carry-over from other donors' samples. The sample here was whole blood, taken in connection with sensitization to the hapten diphenylcyclopropenone (DPC). The CDR3 nucleotides read TGTGCCAGCAAGCGTTCGGGGAACACTGAAGCTTTCTTT. Translation: CASKRSGNTEAFF.